This TCR beta chain is from a study of patients and donors after allogeneic stem cell transplantation. One entry per CDR3 protein, called by TCRdb with MiXCR from the RT-PCR reads. Of 85,000 to 90,000 distinct CDR3 sequences listed, around 46% were seen once; the top ten hold 50% to 75%. The CDR3 runs to 15 residues. Germline CDR1 and CDR2: MGHRA and YSYEKL. V shed 4 bases and J shed 4 bases, with 16 bases lying between them. This clonotype was seen a single time. This receptor was obtained from a human donor who was either an allogeneic HSCT recipient or a stem cell or donor lymphocyte infusion donor (not recorded which). It is not recorded whose cells these are; they may come from a transplant donor. The chain employs TRBV4-1 and TRBJ1-2; tentative D call: TRBD1 (6 bases). Sequenced: blood, either unsorted or a sorted T cell fraction (not recorded which). CDR3 region: CASSPLPTGRYGYTF. The DNA of the CDR3 is TGCGCCAGCAGCCCGCTACCTACAGGGCGCTATGGCTACACCTTC.